One sample yielded the 5 T cell receptor beta chains listed below, sequenced in a study of T-cell memory formation after mild COVID-19. From the 5' RACE reads, TCRdb called clonotypes with MiXCR, one entry per CDR3 protein. The data hold about 470,000 distinct CDR3 sequences, with over 15% observed a single time. Specimen: PBMCs or a T cell subset sorted from them (not recorded which). The receptor source for this set is an adult woman who had mild COVID-19 (a few samples of this study predate the infection). Cell type and time point are not known.

The chain links TRBV27 to TRBJ2-7, with 9 bases matching TRBD2. V was clipped by 4 bases and J by 5 bases; unmatched bases: 6. Germline V gene lookup returns CDR1 MNHEY and CDR2 SMNVEV (reference sequence). This CDR3 has 14 amino acids. The CDR3 DNA follows: TGTGCCAGCAGTTCGGTAGCGGGAGCTAACGAGCAGTACTTC. Amino acid sequence: CASSSVAGANEQYF.

For this clonotype: Mismatch with germline at one junction end may stem from a read error. CDR3 sequence (DNA): TGTGCCAGCAGTCCCGGACATACTGAAGATTTCTTT. Translation gives CASSPGHTEDFF. The chain recombines TRBV27 with TRBJ1-1, with D perhaps matching TRBD1 (5 bases). CDR1 is MNHEY, CDR2 SMNVEV, per germline (reference sequence). The CDR3 has 12 residues.

This clonotype was counted a single time. The V and J genes are TRBV4-2 and TRBJ2-1; weak D call: TRBD2 (6 bases). The CDR3 sequence is 15 residues long. Germline CDR1 and CDR2: LGHNA and YNFKEQ. V lost 1 base to trimming and J lost 5 bases, with 12 bases between them. CDR3 amino acids: CASSQGTTADNEQFF. The CDR3, as DNA: TGTGCCAGCAGCCAAGGGACTACCGCGGACAATGAGCAGTTCTTC.

This clonotype was counted only a few times. The V and J genes are TRBV7-2 and TRBJ1-1; the D gene is possibly TRBD1 (5 bases). The CDR3 sequence is 15 residues long. The V gene lost 4 bases and the J gene lost 4 bases, with 16 bases spanning the gap. In germline, CDR1 is SGHTA, CDR2 FQGNSA. The CDR3 DNA follows: TGTGCCAGCAGCTCCTTCAATAGGGGTCGCACTGAAGCTTTCTTT. As protein: CASSSFNRGRTEAFF.

This clonotype came up a few times. This chain joins TRBV5-1 and TRBJ2-4, with 7 bases lining up with TRBD1. Germline assignment: CDR1 SGHRS and CDR2 YFSETQ. This CDR3 is 16 amino acids long. The junction had 13 bases not matched to a gene; V was cut back by 4 bases and J by 6 bases. The CDR3 nucleotides are TGCGCCAGCAGCCCCTCTGGGCAGGGGGTAAGAAACATTCAGTACTTC. This translates into CASSPSGQGVRNIQYF.